A selection of T cell receptor beta chains follows, all from one sample in a study of shared clonotypes between healthy human individuals. Produced via immunoSEQ multiplex PCR; TCRdb's table is partial and in-frame only. The top ten hold roughly 1.4% of the sample, which has under 1,100,000 clones, about 80% seen once. Sequenced: memory CD4+ T cells sorted from blood. All receptors come from a man aged 18 to 30 in good health. Both conserved end residues are part of each CDR3. D genes are given only for firm matches. The size entry is marked missing in some rows and otherwise reads once, few, many or a size class.

- | - | TRBJ2-7 | TRBV5-4 | TGTGCCAGCAGCCCACCGGGGGCTAACTCCTACGAGCAGTACTTC | CASSPPGANSYEQYF
- | - | TRBJ1-6 | TRBV13 | TGTGCCAGCAGCTTAAGACAGTCCTATAATTCACCCCTCCACTTT | CASSLRQSYNSPLHF
- | - | TRBJ2-2 | TRBV5-4 | TGTGCCAGCAGCGTACCGGGACAGAACACCGGGGAGCTGTTTTTT | CASSVPGQNTGELFF
- | - | TRBJ1-5 | TRBV19 | TGTGCCAGCCGGACCCGGGGGGAGGGTCAGCCCCAGCATTTT | CASRTRGEGQPQHF
- | - | TRBJ2-2 | TRBV5-8 | TGTGCCAGCAGCCCATACCTTAAGACAGTCACCGGGGAGCTGTTTTTT | CASSPYLKTVTGELFF
- | - | TRBJ2-3 | TRBV30 | TGTGCCTGGAGTGTTGGACAGCTTACAGATACGCAGTATTTT | CAWSVGQLTDTQYF
TRBD2 | - | TRBJ2-1 | TRBV5-1 | TGCGCCAGCAGCTATACTAGCGGGCTGTACAATGAGCAGTTCTTC | CASSYTSGLYNEQFF
TRBD2 | - | TRBJ2-3 | TRBV7-2 | TGTGCCAGCAGCGTTAGCGGGGGAAGCACAGATACGCAGTATTTT | CASSVSGGSTDTQYF
- | - | TRBJ2-2 | TRBV5-6 | TGTGCCAGCAGCTTGGATAGGAGATCGAACACCGGGGAGCTGTTTTTT | CASSLDRRSNTGELFF
- | - | TRBJ1-2 | TRBV5-6 | TGTGCCAGCAGCCTCCAGAAGAACTATGGCTACACCTTC | CASSLQKNYGYTF
- | - | TRBJ2-4 | TRBV5-1 | TGCGCCAGCAGCTTCACTTCCGCCGGGGGCGCCCAAAACATTCAGTACTTC | CASSFTSAGGAQNIQYF
- | - | TRBJ2-5 | TRBV19 | TGTGCCAGTAGTACGGGACAATCCCAAGAGACCCAGTACTTC | CASSTGQSQETQYF
- | - | TRBJ1-4 | TRBV2 | TGTGCCAGCCGAGGGGGGCCAACAGGGTACGAAAAACTGTTTTTT | CASRGGPTGYEKLFF
- | - | TRBJ2-6 | TRBV5-4 | TGTGCCAGCAGCAAGGGACTTTCCAGCTCTGGGGCCAACGTCCTGACTTTC | CASSKGLSSSGANVLTF
- | - | TRBJ1-1 | TRBV5-4 | TGTGCCAGCAGCTTGGTTGGCACTGAAGCTTTCTTT | CASSLVGTEAFF
TRBD1 | - | TRBJ2-3 | TRBV19 | TGTGCCAGTAGCCGCGGACAGGGGACAGATACGCAGTATTTT | CASSRGQGTDTQYF
TRBD1 | - | TRBJ1-1 | TRBV5-4 | TGTGCCAGCAGCGTTTCAGGGGGCGCGGACACTGAAGCTTTCTTT | CASSVSGGADTEAFF
- | - | TRBJ1-5 | TRBV6-6 | TGTGCCAGCAGATACACGGACCTCGGCAATCAGCCCCAGCATTTT | CASRYTDLGNQPQHF
TRBD1 | - | TRBJ1-6 | TRBV25-1 | TGTGCCAGCAGCGTTACAGGGGGCAGGGCACCCCTCCACTTT | CASSVTGGRAPLHF
TRBD1 | once | TRBJ1-1 | TRBV10-2 | TGCGCCAGCAGTGAGCCTCGGACAGGGCCTATGATGGTAGCTTTCTTT | CASSEPRTGPMMVAFF
- | - | TRBJ2-7 | TRBV7-2 | TGTGCCAGCAGCTCACAAGGTCTCGGTTCCTACGAGCAGTACTTC | CASSSQGLGSYEQYF
- | - | TRBJ1-1 | TRBV11-1 | TGTGCCAGCAGCTTAGGCCAGAGGAACACTGAAGCTTTCTTT | CASSLGQRNTEAFF
- | - | TRBJ2-7 | TRBV5-1 | TGCGCCAGCAGCTCTAAGGACGGCCTTTGGAACGAGCAGTACTTC | CASSSKDGLWNEQYF
- | - | TRBJ1-5 | TRBV2 | TGTGCCAGCAGTGAAGGGTATAGCAATCAGCCCCAGCATTTT | CASSEGYSNQPQHF
- | - | TRBJ1-2 | TRBV6-6 | TGTGCCAGCAGTGACCTAACCCTGCCGGGCTACACCTTC | CASSDLTLPGYTF
TRBD2 | - | TRBJ2-7 | TRBV29-1 | TGCAGCGTTGCGGGGGGGCGTAGAGGGGCGACCTACGAGCAGTACTTC | CSVAGGRRGATYEQYF
TRBD1 | - | TRBJ1-2 | TRBV2 | TGTGCCAGCAGTGACACAGGGGGCTTTGGCTACACCTTC | CASSDTGGFGYTF
TRBD2 | - | TRBJ2-1 | TRBV11-3 | TGTGCCAGCAGCCTCCGAAGCGGGAGGGGCCTCAATGAGCAGTTCTTC | CASSLRSGRGLNEQFF
- | - | TRBJ2-1 | TRBV15 | TGTGCCACCAGCAGTGATGGGGATGAGCAGTTCTTC | CATSSDGDEQFF
TRBD2 | few | TRBJ2-7 | TRBV9 | TGTGCCAGCAGCCCCCGGACTAGCGGGGGCCTCGAGCAGTACTTC | CASSPRTSGGLEQYF
TRBD2 | - | TRBJ2-7 | TRBV19 | TGTGCCAGTAGTATAGTAAGCGGGAGAGGCCACGAGCAGTACTTC | CASSIVSGRGHEQYF
- | - | TRBJ1-6 | TRBV7-2 | TGTGCCAGCAGCCTTATGAGGGGAGGTTCACCCCTCCACTTT | CASSLMRGGSPLHF
- | - | TRBJ1-1 | TRBV19 | TGTGCCAGTAGTACTTATGACGTTAACACTGAAGCTTTCTTT | CASSTYDVNTEAFF
- | - | TRBJ2-3 | TRBV6-6 | TGTGCCAGCAGTTGGTGGGAGAGCACAGATACGCAGTATTTT | CASSWWESTDTQYF
- | once | TRBJ2-1 | TRBV25-1 | TGTGCCAGCAGTGCCGACAGGTCCGGGAAGGGCAATGAGCAGTTCTTC | CASSADRSGKGNEQFF
TRBD2 | - | TRBJ2-3 | TRBV29-1 | TGCAGCGTTTGGATGAGGGAGGGTGGTGCAGATACGCAGTATTTT | CSVWMREGGADTQYF
TRBD2 | - | TRBJ2-5 | TRBV18 | TGTGCCAGCTCACTCTTTCTAGCGGGAGTACAAGAGACCCAGTACTTC | CASSLFLAGVQETQYF
- | - | TRBJ2-6 | TRBV7-6 | TGTGCCAGCAGCCTTGTCGGAGGGGCCAACGTCCTGACTTTC | CASSLVGGANVLTF
TRBD1 | - | TRBJ1-1 | TRBV7-9 | TGTGCCAGCAGCGGGACAGGGGACAGTGAAGCTTTCTTT | CASSGTGDSEAFF